The 23 T cell receptor beta chains presented below share a single source sample, sequenced in a study of blood T cell repertoires in COVID-19. Profiling relied on immunoSEQ multiplex PCR, and the TCRdb table lists in-frame clones only, not all of them. The top ten clones hold about 1.1% of a sample with about 190,000 clones, approximately 90% of them seen once. The material sequenced was peripheral blood. The source of these receptors is a man aged 30 to 39 with acute or convalescent COVID-19.

The CDR3 sequence: CASSPHPPGSNQPQHF. The CDR3 DNA is TGTGCCAGCTCACCACACCCGCCGGGGAGCAATCAGCCCCAGCATTTT. The chain couples TRBV18 to TRBJ1-5; D gene ambiguous. V was clipped by 1 base and J by 1 base, with 11 bases between them. The CDR3 loop spans 16 amino acids. CDR1 is KGHSH, CDR2 LQKENI, per germline.

The rearrangement uses TRBV5-6 and TRBJ1-1; D gene ambiguous. In germline, CDR1 is SGHDT, CDR2 YYEEEE. Trimming removed 0 bases at V and 11 bases at J, with 11 bases between. The CDR3 is 12 amino acids. The CDR3 loop reads CASSLGRVEAFF. DNA for the CDR3: TGTGCCAGCAGCTTGGGGAGGGTGGAGGCTTTCTTT.

The chain links TRBV28 to TRBJ2-7, with 9 bases aligning to TRBD1. Germline CDR1 reads MDHEN; CDR2 reads SYDVKM. The V and J ends lost 8 bases and 5 bases, in that order; junction bases with no gene match: 7. The CDR3 runs to 13 residues. The CDR3 region is CASLTGTGHEQYF. The CDR3 DNA reads TGTGCCAGCCTAACGGGGACAGGGCACGAGCAGTACTTC.

The chain has TRBV4-1 and TRBJ1-3, with TRBD1 matching over 7 bases. CDR1 and CDR2 from the germline V gene are MGHRA and YSYEKL. V gave up 2 bases and J gave up 0 bases; unmatched junction bases: 7. The CDR3 loop spans 17 amino acids. The CDR3 loop reads CASSQPGTASSGNTIYF. The CDR3 DNA sequence: TGCGCCAGCAGCCAACCAGGGACAGCTAGCTCTGGAAACACCATATATTTT.

This chain joins TRBV10-3 and TRBJ2-7, with 7 bases identical to TRBD2. Germline V lookup: CDR1 ENHRY, CDR2 SYGVKD. The V and J ends lost 3 bases and 4 bases, in that order; junction bases with no gene match: 12. CDR3 length equals 16 residues. CDR3 sequence reads: CAISDSLGLGEYEQYF. The CDR3 DNA reads as TGTGCCATCAGTGATTCCCTAGGACTAGGAGAATACGAGCAGTACTTC.

This clone was counted between two and nine times. CDR3 sequence reads: CSLRTGSGETQYF. The CDR3 nucleotides read TGCAGCCTCCGGACAGGATCAGGAGAGACCCAGTACTTC. The V gene is TRBV29-1, the J gene TRBJ2-5; 7 bases line up with TRBD1. V shed 8 bases and J 4 bases; nucleotides not matched to a gene: 10. This CDR3 has 13 amino acids. Germline assignment: CDR1 SQVTM and CDR2 ANQGSEA.

The chain combines TRBV4-1 with TRBJ2-4; 8 nucleotides line up with TRBD2. Germline V gene data show CDR1 as MGHRA and CDR2 as YSYEKL. V dropped 1 base and J dropped 2; count of bases not matched to a gene: 7. The CDR3 length is 17 residues. Here the CDR3 reads CASSQVRGAVTKNIQYF. DNA for the CDR3: TGCGCCAGCAGCCAAGTGCGGGGGGCTGTAACCAAAAACATTCAGTACTTC.

V usage is TRBV30 and J usage is TRBJ2-2, with D possibly being TRBD1 (5 bases). Trimming removed 5 bases from V and 6 bases from J, with 13 bases in between. Germline CDR1 reads GTSNPN; CDR2 reads SVGIG (reference sequence). The CDR3 runs 13 residues. DNA for the CDR3: TGTGCCTGGGGAGCAGGGTTTTCCGGGGAGCTGTTTTTT. It codes for CAWGAGFSGELFF.

The chain employs TRBV7-2 and TRBJ2-7; the match to TRBD2 covers 11 bases. Trimming removed 5 bases from V and 4 bases from J; junction bases left unmatched: 7. This CDR3 is built from 15 residues. Germline V gives CDR1 SGHTA, CDR2 FQGNSA. Here the CDR3 DNA reads TGTGCCAGCAGCCATTCTACTAGCGGGGGATACGAGCAGTACTTC. Its translation is CASSHSTSGGYEQYF.

V gene TRBV9 combines with J gene TRBJ1-4, with D unresolved. The V end was cut by 4 bases, the J end by 0 bases, with 13 bases between. The length of the CDR3 is 16 residues. Germline V gives CDR1 SGDLS, CDR2 YYNGEE. CDR3 loop: CASSFEGYATNEKLFF. In nucleotides, the CDR3 is TGTGCCAGCAGCTTCGAGGGCTACGCAACTAATGAAAAACTGTTTTTT. The complete variable domain, with remaining parts taken from reference TRBV9 and TRBJ1-4, reads DSGVTQTPKHLITATGQRVTLRCSPRSGDLSVYWYQQSLDQGLQFLIQYYNGEERAKGNILERFSAQQFPDLHSELNLSSLELGDSALYFCASSFEGYATNEKLFFGSGTQLSVL.

The rearrangement joins TRBV28 to TRBJ1-4, with TRBD1 matching over 8 bases. Germline assignment: CDR1 MDHEN and CDR2 SYDVKM. CDR3 size: 14 residues. V gave up 6 bases and J gave up 8 bases; unmatched junction bases: 8. The CDR3 DNA is TGTGCCAGCAGCTTGACAGGGGTCGGCGAAAAACTGTTTTTT. Translating it yields CASSLTGVGEKLFF.

This clone was observed a single time. The chain is built from TRBV7-8 and TRBJ2-1, with a tentative D call TRBD1 (5 bases). This CDR3 is 15 amino acids long. V was clipped by 1 base and J by 6 bases, with 13 bases between them. Germline assignment: CDR1 SGHVS and CDR2 FQNEAQ. The CDR3 DNA sequence: TGTGCCAGCAGCTTAGTCCAGGGTTACGGCAATGAGCAGTTCTTC. Translating gives CASSLVQGYGNEQFF.

The rearrangement links TRBV11-3 to TRBJ2-3; D is unresolved. The V end was cut by 0 bases, the J end by 6 bases, with 7 bases between. CDR1 is SGHNT, CDR2 YENEEA, per germline. The CDR3 contains 13 residues. The CDR3 loop is CASSLDWPDTQYF. CDR3 sequence (DNA): TGTGCCAGCAGCTTAGATTGGCCCGATACGCAGTATTTT.

This clone occurred a few times. The chain joins TRBV3-1 (or the pseudogene TRBV3-2) to TRBJ1-6; TRBD1 might be the D (5 bases). Per germline, CDR1 LGHDT and CDR2 YNNKEL (reference sequence). This CDR3 is 16 amino acids long. V was clipped by 0 bases and J by 3 bases, with 9 bases between them. CDR3 DNA: TGTGCCAGCAGCCAAGATTCCCAGGGCTATAATTCACCCCTCCACTTT. It yields the protein CASSQDSQGYNSPLHF.

Comments on this clone: Compared with germline, one end of the junction differs, possibly owing to a read error. The same CDR3 is also encoded by other DNA sequences in this sample. The chain has TRBV5-4 and TRBJ2-7; TRBD1 agrees at 10 bases. Germline-derived CDR1 and CDR2 are SGHNT and YYREEE (reference sequence). The CDR3 totals 15 residues. The CDR3 reads CASSLGTGVSYEQYF. In DNA, the CDR3 is TGTGCTAGCAGCTTGGGGACAGGGGTCTCCTACGAGCAGTACTTC.

The gene calls are TRBV5-4 and TRBJ2-7, with 8 bases lining up with TRBD1. This CDR3 has 16 amino acids. V shed 0 bases, J shed 6 bases, and the junction held 11 bases outside the gene matches. Germline CDR1 SGHNT, CDR2 YYREEE (reference sequence). CDR3 in amino acids: CASSLGAGQGRGEQYF. The DNA for the CDR3 is TGTGCCAGCAGCTTGGGGGCCGGACAGGGTCGAGGCGAGCAGTACTTC.

The V call is TRBV5-1, the J call TRBJ1-4; a possible D gene is TRBD1 (6 bases). The length of the CDR3 is 17 residues. Trimming pared 0 bases from V and 4 bases from J, leaving 16 bases between. Germline CDR1 and CDR2: SGHRS and YFSETQ. The CDR3 region has the DNA TGCGCCAGCAGCTTGGCCGGGGGGGCGGTTGATAATGAAAAACTGTTTTTT. Translated: CASSLAGGAVDNEKLFF.

The chain employs TRBV5-6 and TRBJ1-1, with TRBD1 as a possible D gene (6 bases). CDR3 size: 16 residues. The germline V gene encodes CDR1 SGHDT and CDR2 YYEEEE. The V gene lost 4 bases and the J gene lost 0 bases, with 16 bases spanning the gap. CDR3 in amino acids: CASSKRTGWLNTEAFF. In DNA form, the CDR3 reads TGTGCCAGCAGCAAAAGAACAGGGTGGCTGAACACTGAAGCTTTCTTT. The variable domain in full, with the rest retrieved from reference TRBV5-6 and TRBJ1-1, is DAGVTQSPTHLIKTRGQQVTLRCSPKSGHDTVSWYQQALGQGPQFIFQYYEEEERQRGNFPDRFSGHQFPNYSSELNVNALLLGDSALYLCASSKRTGWLNTEAFFGQGTRLTVV.

The chain uses TRBV19 and TRBJ1-2, with D possibly being TRBD1 (6 bases). The CDR3 runs to 13 residues. V was trimmed by 10 bases and J by 2 bases, leaving 14 bases between them. Looked up from germline, CDR1 is LNHDA and CDR2 is SQIVND (reference sequence). For the CDR3, the DNA is TGTGCCACCAAAGGGGGTTACAACTATGGCTACACCTTC. Translated: CATKGGYNYGYTF.

J is TRBJ2-7 and V is TRBV28; D is perhaps TRBD1 (5 bases). The CDR3 has 11 residues. Per the germline V gene, CDR1 is MDHEN and CDR2 is SYDVKM. V was clipped by 8 bases and J by 12 bases, with 17 bases between them. The DNA for the CDR3 is TGTGCCAGCTCCCTTAGACAGTCTCTGTACTTC. Its protein product is CASSLRQSLYF.

In its sample, this clone was seen a few times. The V and J genes are TRBV6-6 and TRBJ1-2; D is uncertain. The V end was cut by 0 bases, the J end by 4 bases, with 15 bases between. CDR3 length: 16 residues. Germline CDR1 and CDR2: MNHNY and SVGAGI (reference sequence). CDR3 sequence (DNA): TGTGCCAGCAGTTACTCGCGGGCAGGACCTGGCTATGGCTACACCTTC. Protein: CASSYSRAGPGYGYTF.

V gene TRBV6-1 combines with J gene TRBJ2-5; TRBD2 agrees at 12 bases. Trimming took 2 bases from V and 4 from J; bases not matched to a gene: 8. The V gene's germline CDR1 is MNHNS and CDR2 SASEGT. The CDR3 length is 17 residues. CDR3 sequence reads: CASSEYRGLAGSETQYF. The CDR3 DNA sequence: TGTGCCAGCAGTGAATATCGAGGACTAGCGGGGTCAGAGACCCAGTACTTC.

The rearrangement links TRBV18 to TRBJ2-2; the match to TRBD1 covers 10 bases. V lost 0 bases and J lost 5; bases outside the gene matches: 0. Germline V gives CDR1 KGHSH, CDR2 LQKENI. The CDR3 is 15 residues long. In DNA form, the CDR3 reads TGTGCCAGCTCACCACCGGGACAGGGGACCGGGGAGCTGTTTTTT. The encoded protein is CASSPPGQGTGELFF.